Included here is one T cell receptor beta chain sequence, with context. Its specificity is unknown. Second-dose recipients at about 4 or about 12 weeks were treated as one pooled group. Produced via immunoSEQ multiplex PCR; TCRdb's table is partial and in-frame only. The sample contains 250,000 to 300,000 clones, almost 95% of which appear only once. These data originate in a study of T cell responses to AZD1222 COVID-19 vaccine. Overall study results and limits: The study reported that nearly half of spike-specific TCRs target unmutated variant regions. Among AZD1222 vaccinees, only five to seven were seropositive at baseline.

The TCR was taken from an adult who received the AZD1222 COVID-19 vaccine. The sample here was peripheral blood, taken 28 days after the second AZD1222 dose.

The CDR3 loop reads CASSEEVGASYEQYF. The CDR3 DNA reads as TGTGCCAGCAGTGAAGAGGTAGGGGCCTCCTACGAGCAGTACTTC. The gene calls are TRBV6-1 and TRBJ2-7, with D perhaps TRBD1 (5 bases). From germline, CDR1 is MNHNS and CDR2 SASEGT. The V end was cut by 1 base, the J end by 0 bases, with 10 bases between. This CDR3 is built from 15 residues.